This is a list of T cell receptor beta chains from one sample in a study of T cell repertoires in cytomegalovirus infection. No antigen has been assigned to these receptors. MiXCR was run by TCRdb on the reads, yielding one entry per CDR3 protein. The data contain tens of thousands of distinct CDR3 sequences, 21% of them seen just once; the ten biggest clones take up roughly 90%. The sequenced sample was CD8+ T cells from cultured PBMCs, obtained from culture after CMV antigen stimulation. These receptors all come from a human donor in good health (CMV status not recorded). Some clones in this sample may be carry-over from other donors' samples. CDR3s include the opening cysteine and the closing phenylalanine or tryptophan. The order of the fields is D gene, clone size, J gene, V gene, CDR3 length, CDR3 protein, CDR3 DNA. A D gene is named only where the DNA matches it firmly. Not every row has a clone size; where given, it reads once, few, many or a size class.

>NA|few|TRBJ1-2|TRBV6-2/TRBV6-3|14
CASSSLTGVYGYTF
TGTGCCAGCAGTTCCCTGACAGGAGTCTATGGCTACACCTTC
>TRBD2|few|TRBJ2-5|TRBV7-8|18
CASSPRRSAGKTQETQYF
TGTGCCAGCAGCCCCCGTCGATCAGCGGGGAAAACCCAAGAGACCCAGTACTTC
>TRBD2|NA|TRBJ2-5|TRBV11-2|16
CASSLASRGRGETQYF
TGTGCCAGCAGCTTAGCATCGCGCGGGAGGGGAGAGACCCAGTACTTC
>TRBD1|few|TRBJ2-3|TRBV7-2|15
CASSLRDRPADTQYF
TGTGCCAGCAGCCTCCGGGACAGGCCTGCCGATACGCAGTATTTT
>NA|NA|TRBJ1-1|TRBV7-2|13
CASSLGGIREAFF
TGTGCCAGCAGCTTAGGAGGAATTAGGGAAGCTTTCTTT
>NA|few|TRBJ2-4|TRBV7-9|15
CASNPVGEAKNIQYF
TGTGCCAGCAACCCGGTAGGGGAAGCCAAAAACATTCAGTACTTC
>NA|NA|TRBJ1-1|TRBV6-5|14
CASSYQLGDTEAFF
TGTGCCAGCAGTTACCAGTTGGGGGACACTGAAGCTTTCTTT
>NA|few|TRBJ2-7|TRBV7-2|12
CASSLAPYEQYF
TGTGCCAGCAGCTTAGCGCCCTACGAGCAGTACTTC
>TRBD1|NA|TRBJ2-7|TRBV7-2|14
CASSLAQGDYEQYF
TGTGCCAGCAGCTTAGCACAGGGGGACTACGAGCAGTACTTC
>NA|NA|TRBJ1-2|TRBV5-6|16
CASSLAPSRSNYGYTF
TGTGCCAGCAGCTTGGCCCCATCGAGGAGCAACTATGGCTACACCTTC
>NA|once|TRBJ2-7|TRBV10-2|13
CASSGGALNEQYF
TGCGCCAGCAGTGGCGGGGCGCTTAACGAGCAGTACTTC
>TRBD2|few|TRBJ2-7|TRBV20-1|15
CSARDRLAAPYEQYF
TGCAGTGCTAGAGATCGACTAGCGGCCCCCTACGAGCAGTACTTC
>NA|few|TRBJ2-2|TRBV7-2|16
CASSPRSESNTGELFF
TGTGCCAGCAGCCCCCGATCGGAATCAAACACCGGGGAGCTGTTTTTT
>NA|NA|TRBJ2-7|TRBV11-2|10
CASSFSEQYF
TGTGCCAGCAGCTTCTCCGAGCAGTACTTC
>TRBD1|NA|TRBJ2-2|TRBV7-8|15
CASSLADRVAGELFF
TGTGCCAGCAGCTTAGCTGACAGGGTCGCCGGGGAGCTGTTTTTT
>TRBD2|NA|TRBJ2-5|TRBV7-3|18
CASSLRSTGGPGGETQYF
TGTGCCAGCAGCTTAAGGTCAACGGGTGGGCCGGGGGGAGAGACCCAGTACTTC